The 15 T cell receptor beta chains presented below share a single source sample, sequenced in a study of human versus mouse CDR3 diversity and MHC coevolution. Method: immunoSEQ multiplex PCR; TCRdb's copy keeps in-frame clones and lacks some. The repertoire holds about 81,000 clones, with just under 95% as singletons. Sequenced material: naive CD4+ T cells from blood. The subset is: CD45RO-negative CD62L-positive naive CD4 T cells. All receptors derive from a person between 25 and 75 years old in good health.

The chain recombines TRBV11-3 with TRBJ2-7, with 8 bases lining up with TRBD1. CDR1 SGHNT and CDR2 YENEEA come from the germline V gene. Germline trimming cut 4 bases from V and 7 bases from J; bases unmatched to any gene: 6. The CDR3 runs 13 residues. This chain's CDR3 is CASSSQGAGEQYF. The CDR3 DNA reads as TGTGCCAGCAGCTCTCAGGGGGCGGGTGAGCAGTACTTC.

The rearrangement joins TRBV5-5 to TRBJ1-4, with TRBD1 as a possible D gene (5 bases). The CDR3 covers 14 residues. Trimming cost V 4 bases and J 4 bases, with 11 bases left between them. Germline V gene lookup returns CDR1 SGHKS and CDR2 YYEKEE (reference sequence). The CDR3 is CASSRQNYNEKLFF. CDR3 coding DNA: TGTGCCAGCAGCCGACAGAACTATAATGAAAAACTGTTTTTT.

As concerns this clone: Mismatch with germline at one junction end may stem from a read error. The J gene is TRBJ2-7, the V gene TRBV11-2; D not certain. The CDR3 runs to 12 residues. Germline V CDR1 and CDR2: SGHAT, FQNNGV. CDR3 in DNA: TGTGCCAGCAGCTTAATGGCAAGTCCCAGTTTCTTC. Protein sequence: CASSLMASPSFF.

The chain is built from TRBV6-1 and TRBJ1-5, with 8 positions matching TRBD1. Germline assignment: CDR1 MNHNS and CDR2 SASEGT. The CDR3 loop spans 16 amino acids. V shed 4 bases, J shed 6 bases, and the junction held 11 bases outside the gene matches. The CDR3, as DNA: TGTGCCAGCAGTGCCGTTGGACAGGGTTCGGGTCAGCCCCAGCATTTT. It codes for CASSAVGQGSGQPQHF.

The chain has TRBV2 and TRBJ1-2; D not certain. CDR3 size: 13 residues. Trimming removed 0 bases from V and 6 bases from J, with 8 bases in between. The germline CDR1 and CDR2 sequences are SNHLY and FYNNEI. Written as DNA, the CDR3 is TGTGCCAGCAGTGAAGCGTCCAGGCATGGCTACACCTTC. Translated, it gives CASSEASRHGYTF.

This sequence joins TRBV18 and TRBJ1-1; tentative D call: TRBD1 (6 bases). The length of the CDR3 is 14 residues. V gave up 6 bases and J gave up 4 bases, with 15 bases separating them. Germline CDR1 KGHSH, CDR2 LQKENI. CDR3 sequence reads: CASSDRQSSTEAFF. The CDR3 region has the DNA TGTGCCAGCTCCGACAGGCAATCGAGCACTGAAGCTTTCTTT.

V is TRBV18 and J is TRBJ2-2; maybe TRBD2 (6 bases). CDR1 is KGHSH, CDR2 LQKENI, per germline. V dropped 2 bases and J dropped 6 bases, with 13 bases sitting between them. The CDR3 consists of 15 residues. The CDR3 bases are TGTGCCAGCTCACCAATGGCGGGATTGGCCGGGGAGCTGTTTTTT. It codes for CASSPMAGLAGELFF.

This chain uses TRBV7-3 with TRBJ2-1; TRBD1 might be the D (5 bases). This CDR3 has 14 residues. Looked up from germline, CDR1 is SGHTA and CDR2 is FQGTGA. V dropped 4 bases and J dropped 4 bases, with 11 bases sitting between them. The CDR3 sequence: CASSSSRDYNEQFF. The CDR3 DNA reads as TGTGCCAGCAGCTCGAGCAGGGATTACAATGAGCAGTTCTTC.

This clone was seen once. At one boundary the junction diverges from the germline segment, which might be a read error. The V gene is TRBV19, the J gene TRBJ2-1; weak D call: TRBD2 (7 bases). The CDR3 length is 16 residues. The germline CDR1 and CDR2 sequences are LNHDA and SQIVND (reference sequence). For the CDR3, the DNA is TGTGCCAGTAGCATAGATGGGGGGGCGTACCCCAATGAGCAGTTCTTC. As protein: CASSIDGGAYPNEQFF.

The CDR3 reads CAWSVIPQGPYF. DNA for the CDR3: TGTGCCTGGAGTGTAATCCCGCAGGGCCCGTACTTC. The V call is TRBV30, the J call TRBJ2-7; tentatively, D is TRBD1 (5 bases). The germline V gene has CDR1 GTSNPN and CDR2 SVGIG (reference sequence). The CDR3 is 12 amino acids. The V end was cut by 0 bases, the J end by 12 bases, with 15 bases between.

J is TRBJ2-5 and V is TRBV19, with D maybe TRBD1 (5 bases). The V end lost 1 base, the J end lost 5 bases, and 5 bases lay between the germline ends. CDR1 and CDR2 (germline): LNHDA, SQIVND (reference sequence). The CDR3 has 12 amino acids. Written as DNA, the CDR3 is TGTGCCAGTAGTATAGGACAGGAGACCCAGTACTTC. It yields the protein CASSIGQETQYF.

The CDR3, as DNA: TGTGCCAGCAGCCAAGCCCCCCCCACGGCTAGAGATACGCAGTATTTT. Amino acids: CASSQAPPTARDTQYF. This sequence joins TRBV14 and TRBJ2-3, with D unresolved. The CDR3 covers 16 residues. CDR1 SGHDN and CDR2 FVKESK come from the germline V gene. Trimming pared 1 base from V and 5 bases from J, leaving 16 bases between.

This chain uses TRBV19 with TRBJ1-6; perhaps TRBD1 as D (5 bases). Per the germline V gene, CDR1 is LNHDA and CDR2 is SQIVND (reference sequence). Between the trimmed V and J ends, which lost 3 bases and 10 bases, there was a span of 16 bases. The CDR3 contains 15 residues. The CDR3 region has the DNA TGTGCCAGTAGTATCGCAAGGGGTGGTAAGTCACCCCTCCACTTT. This codes for CASSIARGGKSPLHF.

The rearrangement uses TRBV5-1 and TRBJ1-3; D uncertain. The CDR3 runs to 16 residues. Germline values: CDR1 SGHRS, CDR2 YFSETQ. The ends were cut back, 4 bases at V and 0 bases at J, with 14 bases in the middle. CDR3 DNA: TGCGCCAGCAGCCTTACCAGGTTTCCCTCTGGAAACACCATATATTTT. Translating gives CASSLTRFPSGNTIYF.

The genes are TRBV7-2 and TRBJ2-3; D may be TRBD2 (6 bases). Between the trimmed V and J ends, which lost 9 bases and 2 bases, there was a span of 15 bases. The germline gives CDR1 SGHTA, CDR2 FQGNSA. CDR3 size: 14 residues. CDR3 DNA sequence: TGTGCCAGTTCGGCGAGCGGGTACACAGATACGCAGTATTTT. Translation: CASSASGYTDTQYF.